The clone carrying this T cell receptor beta chain appeared a single time. Its antigen is not known. This sample is part of a study of T-cell reconstitution after alpha-beta-depleted transplantation in children. The study, taken as a whole, reports: Where alpha-beta T cells came from about two months after transplant was reportedly several hundred expanded graft clones. By one year post-transplant, T-cell counts and diversity largely arose from T cells that were newly produced. Surviving recipient T cells and thymic progenitors accounted for the high day-60 TCRbeta diversity observed in some patients.

The length of the CDR3 is 17 residues. Unique molecular identifiers were incorporated into the prepared TCRbeta library. MiXCR, run by TCRdb on the PCR reads, gives a single entry per CDR3 protein. The sample lists about 580,000 distinct CDR3 sequences; roughly 23% were seen once. The receptor comes from a boy under two years old who had a stem cell transplant for acute myeloid leukemia, so the T cells may come from the graft donor. V gene TRBV21-1 combines with J gene TRBJ2-3; TRBD1, as called in the table, went unchecked against the DNA. TRBV21-1 is termed a pseudogene. The material was PBMCs, mostly from graft donor cells, obtained 360 days after TCRalphabeta/CD19-depleted stem cell transplant. This CDR3 is CASSKVQGRASTDTQYF. The CDR3 DNA reads as TGTGCCAGCAGCAAAGTTCAGGGCAGAGCTAGCACAGATACGCAGTATTTT.